This TCR beta chain was sequenced for a study of CD8+ T cells in alopecia areata. Study-level information: Tofacitinib administration to treated patients was oral, at 5 to 10 mg twice daily.

This clone showed up just a few times. The target antigen is unknown. As part of sample collection, lesional scalp punch biopsies and peripheral blood were taken from alopecia areata patients. Study-level points and caveats: Normal scalp had lower clonality than lesional scalp, with alopecia totalis/universalis lesions showing this most strongly. In scalp samples, resident alphabeta T cells of normal skin are also sequenced.

RNA extraction and reverse transcription yielded cDNA as sequencing template. Assay: immunoSEQ multiplex PCR; the TCRdb copy retains only in-frame clones and omits some. Here the sample spans over 110,000 clones, approximately 51% being singletons. This CDR3 contains 14 residues. Germline loops: CDR1 KGHSH, CDR2 LQKENI. Trimming removed 6 bases at V and 7 bases at J, with 18 bases between. Material: CD4+ T cells sorted from blood, obtained at week 0. This TCR was sampled from a human donor with alopecia areata. The chain uses TRBV18 and TRBJ1-2; D might be TRBD1 (5 bases). The CDR3 is CASSPSRTYSGYTF. The CDR3 DNA sequence: TGTGCCAGCTCCCCCTCCCGGACATATTCTGGCTACACCTTC.